These 11 T cell receptor beta chains share one sample of origin, sequenced in a study of naive and memory T cell subsets. Reverse transcription of blood and skin TCR RNA was primed at alpha and beta constant regions. TCRdb reanalysed the 5' RACE reads using MiXCR and keeps one entry per CDR3 protein. Seen here are about 22,000 distinct CDR3 sequences, over 3.5% observed once, and the top ten hold 7.8%. Whole blood, roughly 2.5 ml, came from adult healthy volunteers. These receptors all come from a male donor in good health.

Regarding this clonotype: At one of its ends the junction is not consistent with the germline gene, which may arise from a read error. The V and J genes are TRBV3-1 and TRBJ1-6; TRBD1 is a possible D gene (6 bases). The germline CDR1 and CDR2 sequences are LGHDT and YNNKEL (reference sequence). The CDR3 is made up of 14 amino acids. The CDR3 reads CASRGDTLNSPLNF. The CDR3, as DNA: TGTGCCAGCAGGGGGGACACCCTCAATTCACCCCTCAACTTT. Filled out from reference TRBV3-1 and TRBJ1-6, the complete variable domain reads DTAVSQTPKYLVTQMGNDKSIKCEQNLGHDTMYWYKQDSKKFLKIMFSYNNKELIINETVPNRFSPKSPDKAHLNLHINSLELGDSAVYFCASRGDTLNSPLNFGNGTRLTVT.

This clonotype showed up many times. The gene calls are TRBV29-1 and TRBJ2-2, with TRBD1 identical over 9 bases. Germline V gene lookup returns CDR1 SQVTM and CDR2 ANQGSEA. V gave up 2 bases and J gave up 1 base; unmatched junction bases: 2. This CDR3 contains 15 residues. The DNA for the CDR3 is TGCAGCGTTGAACACAGGGGGCAGAACACCGGGGAGCTGTTTTTT. Its translation is CSVEHRGQNTGELFF.

The sample holds many counts of this clonotype. The V call is TRBV7-2, the J call TRBJ2-3, with 12 bases fitting TRBD2. The CDR3 sequence is 18 residues long. The V segment lost 0 bases and the J segment 4 bases; nucleotides outside the gene matches: 8. Germline CDR1 reads SGHTA; CDR2 reads FQGNSA. CDR3 in DNA: TGTGCCAGCAGCTTAGCGCGGGGGGCTAGCGGGGGGGCAGATACGCAGTATTTT. Translating gives CASSLARGASGGADTQYF. Full variable domain (remainder filled in from reference TRBV7-2 and TRBJ2-3): GAGVSQSPSNKVTEKGKDVELRCDPISGHTALYWYRQSLGQGLEFLIYFQGNSAPDKSGLPSDRFSAERTGGSVSTLTIQRTQQEDSAVYLCASSLARGASGGADTQYFGPGTRLTVL.

The J gene is TRBJ1-1, the V gene TRBV4-2; 7 nucleotides match TRBD1. The CDR3 is made up of 15 amino acids. After removal of 4 bases from V and 4 bases from J, the junction contained 9 bases not matched to a gene. Germline V gene sequence: CDR1 LGHNA, CDR2 YNFKEQ. CDR3 sequence reads: CASSRATGESTEAFF. The CDR3 nucleotides are TGTGCCAGCAGCCGCGCAACAGGGGAGAGCACTGAAGCTTTCTTT.

This clonotype showed up many times. The chain has TRBV19 and TRBJ2-7; 7 positions agree with TRBD1. The V gene end was trimmed by 5 bases and the J gene end by 0 bases; junction bases not matched to a gene: 4. The V gene's germline CDR1 is LNHDA and CDR2 SQIVND (reference sequence). The CDR3 runs to 14 residues. The CDR3 sequence: CASSSQGDSYEQYF. The CDR3 region has the DNA TGTGCCAGTAGTTCCCAGGGGGACTCCTACGAGCAGTACTTC.

This clonotype came up many times. The V and J genes are TRBV4-3 and TRBJ2-3, with 8 bases matching TRBD1. The germline gives CDR1 LGHNA, CDR2 YSLEER. CDR3 length: 17 amino acids. Losses at the gene ends were 4 bases for V and 5 bases for J; bases not matched to a gene: 14. CDR3: CASSRAGTGPIGDTQYF. In nucleotides, the CDR3 is TGCGCCAGCAGCCGGGCCGGGACAGGCCCTATTGGAGATACGCAGTATTTT.

This clonotype occurred a few times. The chain is built from TRBV7-2 and TRBJ2-5; 7 bases are shared with TRBD2. The CDR3 is made up of 14 amino acids. Germline CDR1 and CDR2: SGHTA and FQGNSA. V lost 1 base, J lost 5 bases, and 4 bases stayed unmatched. The CDR3 is CASSLGTRGETQYF. The CDR3 nucleotides read TGTGCCAGCAGCTTAGGGACTAGAGGGGAGACCCAGTACTTC.

The sample holds many counts of this clonotype. CDR3 residues: CASSRTGGLSEAFF. Here the CDR3 DNA reads TGTGCCAGCAGTCGGACAGGGGGCTTGTCTGAAGCTTTCTTT. This rearrangement joins TRBV12-3 or TRBV12-4 to TRBJ1-1, with 11 bases identical to TRBD1. This CDR3 comprises 14 residues. V lost 5 bases to trimming and J lost 6 bases; unmatched junction nucleotides: 5.

As for this clonotype: Being one base from a much bigger clone, this may be a read error. The V and J genes are TRBV6-6 and TRBJ2-3, with TRBD2 identical over 9 bases. Per germline, CDR1 MNHNY and CDR2 SVGAGI (reference sequence). J lost 4 bases, V lost 7 bases, and 12 bases had no gene match. The CDR3 has 16 amino acids. The CDR3 bases are TGTGCCAGCAAGTTATCGGCGGGGGGGCGCGCAGATACGCAGTATTTT. Amino acids: CASKLSAGGRADTQYF.

This clonotype was detected ten times or more. The J gene is TRBJ2-5, the V gene TRBV28; D is perhaps TRBD1 (5 bases). The CDR3 spans 13 residues. Trimming removed 5 bases at V and 5 bases at J, with 12 bases between. From germline, CDR1 is MDHEN and CDR2 SYDVKM. The CDR3 here is CASSTTVGETQYF. CDR3 sequence (DNA): TGTGCCAGCAGTACGACAGTAGGGGAGACCCAGTACTTC.

This clonotype was seen at least ten times. CDR3 residues: CSAPEERDPYF. The DNA of the CDR3 is TGCAGTGCCCCCGAGGAGCGGGATCCGTACTTC. This chain connects TRBV20-1 to TRBJ2-7, with 7 bases that match TRBD2. This CDR3 has 11 residues. V shed 6 bases and J 12 bases; nucleotides not matched to a gene: 11. CDR1 and CDR2 from the germline V gene are DFQATT and SNEGSKA (reference sequence).